This T cell receptor beta chain was observed in a study of CXCR3-negative and CXCR3-positive naive CD8 T cells. In the study overall: With about 1.5 +/- 0.3 million reads per library, the TRB reads numbered some 130 million in total. Study results and limitations: Naive CXCR3-negative cells resembled naive CXCR3-positive cells in TRBV-TRBJ usage; memory cells differed. Diversity in memory CD8+ cells fell much lower than the comparably high levels seen in both naive subsets. Naive cells with CXCR3 showed TRB CDR3s that were more hydrophobic than those in CXCR3-negative naive cells.

The libraries of TRB cDNA were constructed through 5' RACE using UMI labels. TCRdb reprocessed the 5' RACE reads and reports one entry per CDR3 protein, with no DNA. The table for this sample gives some 64,000 distinct CDR3 sequences. The CDR3 has 13 residues. Per the germline V gene, CDR1 is MDHEN and CDR2 is SYDVKM. Worth noting for this clonotype: Antigen specificity is unknown.

What was sequenced was naive CXCR3+ CD8+ T cells from blood. Noted subset: CD45RO-CCR7+CD27+CD95- naive CD8+ T cells expressing CXCR3 (TNR3+). The TCR comes from a human donor in good health. Some clones in this sample may be carry-over from other donors' samples. This chain uses TRBV28 with TRBJ2-7; absent DNA, TCRdb's TRBD1 call cannot be checked. Here the CDR3 reads CASLIRGHSEQYF.